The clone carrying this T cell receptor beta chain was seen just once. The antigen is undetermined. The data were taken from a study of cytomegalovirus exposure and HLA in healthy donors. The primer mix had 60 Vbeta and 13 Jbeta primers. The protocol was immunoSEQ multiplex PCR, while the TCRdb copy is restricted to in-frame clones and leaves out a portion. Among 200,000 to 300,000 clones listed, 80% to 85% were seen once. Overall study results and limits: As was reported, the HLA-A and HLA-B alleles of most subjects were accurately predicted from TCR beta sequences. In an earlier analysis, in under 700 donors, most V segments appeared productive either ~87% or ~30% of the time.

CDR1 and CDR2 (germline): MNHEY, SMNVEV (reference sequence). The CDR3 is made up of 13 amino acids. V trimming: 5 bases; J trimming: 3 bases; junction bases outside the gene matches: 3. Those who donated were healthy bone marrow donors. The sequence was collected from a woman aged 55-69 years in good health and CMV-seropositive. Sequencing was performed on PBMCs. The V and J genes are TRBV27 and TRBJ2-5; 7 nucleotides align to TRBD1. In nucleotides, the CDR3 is TGTGCCAGCAGTCCCGGGACAGAAGAGACCCAGTACTTC. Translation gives CASSPGTEETQYF.